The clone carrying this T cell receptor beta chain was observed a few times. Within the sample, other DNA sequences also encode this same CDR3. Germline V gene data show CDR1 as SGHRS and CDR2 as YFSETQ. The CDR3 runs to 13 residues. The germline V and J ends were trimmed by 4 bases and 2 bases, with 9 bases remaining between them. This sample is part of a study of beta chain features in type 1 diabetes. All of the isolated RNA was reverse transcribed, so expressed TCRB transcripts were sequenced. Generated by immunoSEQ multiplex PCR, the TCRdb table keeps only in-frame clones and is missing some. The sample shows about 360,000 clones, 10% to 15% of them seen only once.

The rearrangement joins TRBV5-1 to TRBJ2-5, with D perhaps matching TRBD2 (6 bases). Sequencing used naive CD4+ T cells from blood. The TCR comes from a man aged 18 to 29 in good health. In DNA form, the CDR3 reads TGCGCCAGCAGCCCCGGACTACAAGAGACCCAGTACTTC. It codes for CASSPGLQETQYF.